A selection of T cell receptor beta chains follows, all from one sample in a study of beta chain features in type 1 diabetes. Assay used: immunoSEQ multiplex PCR; TCRdb lists only in-frame clones, some missing. The sample shows about 140,000 clones, about 7.1% of them seen only once. The sample taken for sequencing was central memory CD4+ T cells from blood. The receptors shown here come from a woman younger than 45 in good health. Each CDR3 is given with its conserved first and last residue. A D gene is named only where the DNA matches it firmly. Size is stated for part of the rows, as once, few or many counts, or as a class when the clone is expanded.

j_gene	abundance	d_gene	v_gene	CDR3nt	CDR3aa
TRBJ2-7	few	-	TRBV4-2	TGTGCCAGCAGCCAAGACTCAGGGCAGGGATCCTACGAGCAGTACTTC	CASSQDSGQGSYEQYF
TRBJ2-1	many	TRBD1	TRBV7-9	TGTGCCAGCAGCTTAGAAGGGACAGGGCGGTTCTTC	CASSLEGTGRFF
TRBJ2-5	many	TRBD2	TRBV7-2	TGTGCCAGCAGCTTACAGGGACTAGCGGGGCAAGAGACCCAGTACTTC	CASSLQGLAGQETQYF
TRBJ2-5	-	TRBD2	TRBV19	TGTGCCAGTAGTATTCGCGGGAGTATGGAGACCCAGTACTTC	CASSIRGSMETQYF
TRBJ2-7	-	TRBD2	TRBV9	TGTGCCAGCAGCGTTTCCGGGACTACCGAGCAGTACTTC	CASSVSGTTEQYF
TRBJ2-1	-	TRBD1	TRBV11-3	TGTGCCAGCAGCTTGGGAGACAGGGGTAAGAACAATGAGCAGTTCTTC	CASSLGDRGKNNEQFF
TRBJ1-1	-	-	TRBV7-3	TGTGCCAGCAGCTTAGGAGGGGCCACTGAAGCTTTCTTT	CASSLGGATEAFF
TRBJ2-2	-	TRBD2	TRBV7-9	TGTGCCAGCAGCTTACGGGGGGATCCCACCGGGGAGCTGTTTTTT	CASSLRGDPTGELFF
TRBJ2-1	-	TRBD2	TRBV20-1	TGCAGTGCTCCGACTAGCCATGAGCAGTTCTTC	CSAPTSHEQFF
TRBJ2-1	-	-	TRBV18	TGTGCCAGCTCACCCAACAATGGGCAGTTCTTC	CASSPNNGQFF
TRBJ1-1	few	TRBD1	TRBV29-1	TGCAGCGTTCAGGGGGCAGAGATGAACACTGAAGCTTTCTTT	CSVQGAEMNTEAFF
TRBJ2-5	many	-	TRBV28	TGTGCCAGCACCCTTGCCGGAGAGACCCAGTACTTC	CASTLAGETQYF